One and the same sample provided the 15 T cell receptor beta chains below, sequenced in a study of cytomegalovirus exposure and HLA in healthy donors (TCRdb year 2017). The library came from the immunoSEQ multiplex PCR assay. TCRdb re-hosts the immuneACCESS table, in-frame sequences only. Its copies lack some clones; in the studies checked, an unresolved V gene accounts for under half of them, and the cause for the rest is not known. For this sample the table gives roughly 100,000 clones, of which about 88% were detected only once. About 1.8% of the sample lies in the top ten. Sample: PBMCs. The receptors derive from a woman aged 18-35 years in good health and CMV-seropositive.

J is TRBJ2-1 and V is TRBV11-3; possible D gene TRBD1, 6 bases. The CDR3 is made up of 14 amino acids. Germline assignment: CDR1 SGHNT and CDR2 YENEEA. The V and J ends lost 5 bases and 6 bases respectively, with 14 bases between them. DNA of the CDR3: TGTGCCAGCAGCACGGGACAAAGCCCCAATGAGCAGTTCTTC. Protein: CASSTGQSPNEQFF. Based on the CDR3 plus reference TRBV11-3 and TRBJ2-1, the full variable domain is EAGVVQSPRYKIIEKKQPVAFWCNPISGHNTLYWYLQNLGQGPELLIRYENEEAVDDSQLPKDRFSAERLKGVDSTLKIQPAELGDSAVYLCASSTGQSPNEQFFGPGTRLTVL.

The rearrangement links TRBV29-1 to TRBJ2-3; D might be TRBD2 (6 bases). This CDR3 has 13 residues. Germline values: CDR1 SQVTM, CDR2 ANQGSEA. V lost 4 bases, J lost 6 bases, and 14 bases lay in between. CDR3 nucleotide sequence: TGCAGCGTTGGCGGGACCCTTCGGGATACGCAGTATTTT. Translating it yields CSVGGTLRDTQYF.

The chain is built from TRBV2 and TRBJ1-1, with a tentative D call TRBD1 (5 bases). Germline assignment: CDR1 SNHLY and CDR2 FYNNEI. The CDR3 loop spans 15 amino acids. Trimming took off 0 bases at V and 5 bases at J, with 13 bases between the two ends. The CDR3 DNA sequence: TGTGCCAGCAGTGAAGCGCAAGGGGCGCGGACTGAAGCTTTCTTT. It is translated as CASSEAQGARTEAFF.

The V and J genes are TRBV29-1 and TRBJ1-2, with D unclear. The CDR3 consists of 12 residues. The V end was cut by 4 bases, the J end by 1 base, with 7 bases between. Germline V gives CDR1 SQVTM, CDR2 ANQGSEA. CDR3 protein: CSVGGINYGYTF. The DNA of the CDR3 is TGCAGCGTTGGCGGGATTAACTATGGCTACACCTTC.

This rearrangement joins TRBV19 to TRBJ1-6; D unresolved. Germline values: CDR1 LNHDA, CDR2 SQIVND (reference sequence). The CDR3 covers 16 residues. Trimming took 3 bases from V and 7 from J, leaving 16 bases between them. The CDR3 sequence is CASSILTAKRNSPLHF. CDR3 coding DNA: TGTGCCAGTAGTATCCTGACGGCCAAGCGAAATTCACCCCTCCACTTT.

The rearrangement uses TRBV5-8 and TRBJ2-5, with 8 bases matching TRBD2. The V gene's germline CDR1 is SGHTS and CDR2 YDEGEE. V lost 4 bases, J lost 4 bases, and 9 bases stayed unmatched. CDR3 size: 15 residues. The DNA for the CDR3 is TGTGCCAGCAGCCCCCGAGGGAGCGGGGGAGAGACCCAGTACTTC. This codes for CASSPRGSGGETQYF.

Comments on this clone: Other DNA sequences in this sample translate to the same CDR3. V is TRBV4-1 and J is TRBJ2-1, with TRBD2 as a possible D gene (6 bases). The CDR3 has 15 amino acids. Germline V gene lookup returns CDR1 MGHRA and CDR2 YSYEKL. V lost 1 base to trimming and J lost 2 bases, with 9 bases between them. CDR3 nucleotide sequence: TGCGCCAGCAGCCAAGTCCCGGGGGCCTACAATGAGCAGTTCTTC. It codes for CASSQVPGAYNEQFF.

This clone has just one count. V usage is TRBV6-5 and J usage is TRBJ2-6; TRBD1 matches 7 bases. Per germline, CDR1 MNHEY and CDR2 SVGAGI. This CDR3 contains 14 residues. Germline trimming cut 6 bases from V and 16 bases from J; bases unmatched to any gene: 15. The CDR3 region is CASRYEDTGAPLTF. The CDR3 DNA reads TGTGCCAGCAGGTACGAAGATACAGGGGCCCCTCTGACTTTC.

Turning to this clone: The sample has other DNA sequences that encode this CDR3 too. The rearrangement uses TRBV28 and TRBJ2-3, with TRBD1 matching 8 bases. Per the germline V gene, CDR1 is MDHEN and CDR2 is SYDVKM. The V and J ends lost 5 bases and 1 base, in that order; junction bases with no gene match: 2. The CDR3 runs to 14 residues. CDR3 loop: CASSGQGGTDTQYF. The CDR3 DNA sequence: TGTGCCAGCAGTGGACAGGGCGGCACAGATACGCAGTATTTT.

The chain carries TRBV9 and TRBJ2-5; D is unresolved. CDR1 and CDR2 (germline): SGDLS, YYNGEE. This CDR3 is built from 13 residues. V lost 0 bases, J lost 2 bases, and 5 bases lay in between. The CDR3 DNA is TGTGCCAGCAGCGTAGGTGCGCAAGAGACCCAGTACTTC. Amino acid sequence: CASSVGAQETQYF.

The chain joins TRBV15 to TRBJ2-7; no reliable D call. Germline V gene data show CDR1 as LNHNV and CDR2 as YYDKDF (reference sequence). Trimming stripped 0 bases from V and 11 bases from J, with 11 bases between. The CDR3 covers 12 residues. Here the CDR3 DNA reads TGTGCCACCAGCAGAGATTTAGCTTCGAAGTACTTC. It is translated as CATSRDLASKYF.

The chain employs TRBV10-1 and TRBJ2-7; D not resolved. CDR3 length: 14 residues. V was pared by 6 bases and J by 7 bases, with 19 bases between. Germline values: CDR1 WNHNN, CDR2 SYGVQD (reference sequence). The CDR3 nucleotides read TGCGCCAGCAGGCCCGATTCAAGAGTGTGGGAGCAGTACGTC. Amino acids: CASRPDSRVWEQYV.

This clone showed up just once. V is TRBV7-9 and J is TRBJ2-5; unclear D gene. V was shortened by 5 bases and J by 4 bases, with 14 bases between the two germline ends. The CDR3 has 14 amino acids. Per the germline V gene, CDR1 is SEHNR and CDR2 is FQNEAQ (reference sequence). In nucleotides, the CDR3 is TGTGCCAGCAGCCCTCCAAGAGGTGGAGAGACCCAGTACTTC. Protein sequence: CASSPPRGGETQYF.

The chain employs TRBV4-1 and TRBJ1-2; TRBD1 aligns across 9 bases. Germline CDR1 MGHRA, CDR2 YSYEKL. This CDR3 has 16 residues. V was clipped by 0 bases and J by 4 bases; unmatched bases: 6. The CDR3 sequence: CASSQDPQGASYGYTF. The DNA of the CDR3 is TGCGCCAGCAGCCAAGACCCACAGGGGGCTTCCTATGGCTACACCTTC.

The chain uses TRBV2 and TRBJ1-1, with TRBD1 as a possible D gene (5 bases). Per the germline V gene, CDR1 is SNHLY and CDR2 is FYNNEI. This CDR3 has 14 amino acids. Trimming took 3 bases from V and 1 from J, leaving 9 bases between them. The CDR3 spells CASSDGGGNTEAFF. As DNA, the CDR3 is TGTGCCAGCAGTGATGGGGGGGGGAACACTGAAGCTTTCTTT.